These 2 T cell receptor beta chains were sequenced from one sample in a study of memory CD4+ T cells and cytomegalovirus serostatus. Single viable CD3+CD4+CD8-CD45RO+ cells were sorted as the memory CD4+ T cells. Clones were read by immunoSEQ multiplex PCR, and TCRdb kept only the in-frame ones, dropping some. The repertoire holds over 75,000 clones, with 80% as singletons. Sequenced input: memory CD4+ T cells from blood. These receptors originate from an adult in good health and CMV-seropositive.

The chain combines TRBV7-9 with TRBJ1-1; D gene unclear. V was shortened by 5 bases and J by 1 base, with 17 bases between the two germline ends. Looked up from germline, CDR1 is SEHNR and CDR2 is FQNEAQ (reference sequence). This CDR3 is 16 amino acids long. DNA of the CDR3: TGTGCCAGCAGCCAAGCGGACCTGAAGAGGAACACTGAAGCTTTCTTT. It translates to CASSQADLKRNTEAFF.

The chain combines TRBV7-2 with TRBJ1-2; possible D gene TRBD1, 5 bases. The germline V gene has CDR1 SGHTA and CDR2 FQGNSA. With 2 bases removed from V and 0 bases from J, the gap between germline ends came to 22 bases. This CDR3 is 19 amino acids long. CDR3 loop: CASSLRGDSQPLANYGYTF. In nucleotides, the CDR3 is TGTGCCAGCAGCTTACGTGGCGACAGCCAGCCCTTAGCTAACTATGGCTACACCTTC.